This T cell receptor (beta chain) came from a study of CXCR3-negative and CXCR3-positive naive CD8 T cells. The CDR3 runs to 16 residues. Germline CDR1 SGHAT, CDR2 FQNNGV. Through 5' RACE with UMI labels, the TRB cDNA libraries were prepared. TCRdb reprocessed the 5' RACE reads and keeps a single row for each CDR3 protein, giving no DNA. The sample shows more than 50,000 distinct CDR3 sequences, and about 1.4% sits with its ten largest clones. Sample: naive CXCR3- CD8+ T cells from blood. Subset given: CD45RO-CCR7+CD27+CD95- naive CD8+ T cells lacking CXCR3 (TNR3-). The chain has TRBV11-2 and TRBJ2-5; TCRdb gives TRBD2 as the D gene, but with no DNA this cannot be confirmed. This receptor was taken from a human donor in good health. Some clones in this sample may be carry-over from other donors' samples. The CDR3 here is CASSLASGGTMKTQYF.